These T cell receptor beta chains were read from a single sample in a study of neurological immune-mediated disorders. MiXCR was run by TCRdb on the 5' RACE reads, yielding one entry per CDR3 protein. Here the sample spans roughly 50,000 distinct CDR3 sequences, about 12% being singletons. Sample: PBMCs. The receptors shown here come from a woman aged 55-69 years with HTLV-1-associated myelopathy (HAM/TSP). Both conserved end residues are trimmed from each CDR3.

J gene	V gene	CDR3 protein
TRBJ2-5	TRBV2	ASSEIGETQY
TRBJ2-1	TRBV20-1	SALVVGSYNEQF
TRBJ2-1	TRBV5-1	ASSLSPNDNEQF
TRBJ2-2	TRBV7-3	ASSSSGTGELF
TRBJ2-7	TRBV20-1	SARDGTGVTHNAYEQY
TRBJ2-3	TRBV15	ATSTRQSTQY
TRBJ2-1	TRBV5-1	ASASGLAGPIPHNEQF
TRBJ2-7	TRBV20-1	SARDRLISGYEQY
TRBJ2-3	TRBV20-1	SASRAGGDDTQY
TRBJ2-3	TRBV7-8	ASSPEWGLGTQY
TRBJ2-7	TRBV5-1	ASSDRGPYEQY